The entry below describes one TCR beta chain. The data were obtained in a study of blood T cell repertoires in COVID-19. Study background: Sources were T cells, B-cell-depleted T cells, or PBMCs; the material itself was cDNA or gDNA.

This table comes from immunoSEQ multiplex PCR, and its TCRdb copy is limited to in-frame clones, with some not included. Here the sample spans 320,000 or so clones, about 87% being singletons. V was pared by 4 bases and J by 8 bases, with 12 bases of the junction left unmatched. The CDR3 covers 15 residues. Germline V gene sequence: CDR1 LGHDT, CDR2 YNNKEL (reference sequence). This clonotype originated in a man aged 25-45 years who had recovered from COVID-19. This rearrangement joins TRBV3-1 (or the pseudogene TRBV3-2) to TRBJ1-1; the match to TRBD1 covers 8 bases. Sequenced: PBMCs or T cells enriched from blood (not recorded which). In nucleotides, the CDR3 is TGTGCCAGCAGCCGATACCGGGACAGGTTAATAGAAGCTTTCTTT. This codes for CASSRYRDRLIEAFF.